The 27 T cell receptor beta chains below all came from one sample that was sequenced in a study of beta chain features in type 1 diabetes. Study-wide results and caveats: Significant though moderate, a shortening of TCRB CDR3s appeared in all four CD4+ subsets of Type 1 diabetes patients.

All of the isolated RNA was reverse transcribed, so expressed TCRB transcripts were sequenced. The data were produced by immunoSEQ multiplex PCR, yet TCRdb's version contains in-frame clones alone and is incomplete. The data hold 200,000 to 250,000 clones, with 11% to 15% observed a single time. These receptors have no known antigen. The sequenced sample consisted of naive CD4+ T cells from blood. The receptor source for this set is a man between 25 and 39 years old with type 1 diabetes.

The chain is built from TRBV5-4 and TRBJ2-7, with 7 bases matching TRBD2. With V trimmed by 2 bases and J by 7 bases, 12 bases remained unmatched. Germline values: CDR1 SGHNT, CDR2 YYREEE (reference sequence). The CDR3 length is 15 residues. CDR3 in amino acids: CASSFVTGGAGEQYF. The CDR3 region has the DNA TGTGCCAGCAGCTTCGTGACGGGGGGAGCGGGAGAGCAGTACTTC.

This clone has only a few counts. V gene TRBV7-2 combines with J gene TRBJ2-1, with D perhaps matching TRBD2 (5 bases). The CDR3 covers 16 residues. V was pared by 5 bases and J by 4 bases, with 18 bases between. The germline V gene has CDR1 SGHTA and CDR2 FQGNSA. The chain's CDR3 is CASSQNSGAPYNEQFF. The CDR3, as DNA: TGTGCCAGCAGCCAAAACAGCGGAGCCCCTTACAATGAGCAGTTCTTC.

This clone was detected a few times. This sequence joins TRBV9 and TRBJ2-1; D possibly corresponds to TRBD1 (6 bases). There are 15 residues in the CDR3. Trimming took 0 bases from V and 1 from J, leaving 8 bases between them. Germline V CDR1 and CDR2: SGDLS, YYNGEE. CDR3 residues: CASSVGQGSYNEQFF. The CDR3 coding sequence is TGTGCCAGCAGCGTAGGTCAGGGGTCCTACAATGAGCAGTTCTTC.

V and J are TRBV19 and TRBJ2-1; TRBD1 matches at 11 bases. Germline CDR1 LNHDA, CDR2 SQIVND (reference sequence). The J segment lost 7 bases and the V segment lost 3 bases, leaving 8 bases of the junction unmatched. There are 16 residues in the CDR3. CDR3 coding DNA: TGTGCCAGTAGTATCCCCCGGACAGGGGGCGAGAATGAGCAGTTCTTC. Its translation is CASSIPRTGGENEQFF.

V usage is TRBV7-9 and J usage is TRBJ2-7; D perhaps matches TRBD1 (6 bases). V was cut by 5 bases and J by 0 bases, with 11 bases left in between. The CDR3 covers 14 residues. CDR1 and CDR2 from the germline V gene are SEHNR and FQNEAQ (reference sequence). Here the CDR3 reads CASSNRQDSYEQYF. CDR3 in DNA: TGTGCCAGCAGCAATAGACAGGACTCCTACGAGCAGTACTTC.

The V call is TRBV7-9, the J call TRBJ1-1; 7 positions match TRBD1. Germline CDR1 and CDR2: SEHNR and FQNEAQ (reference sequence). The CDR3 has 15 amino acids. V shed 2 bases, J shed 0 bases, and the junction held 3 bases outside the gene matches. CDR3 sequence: CASSLRTGLNTEAFF. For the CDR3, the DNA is TGTGCCAGCAGCTTAAGGACAGGACTGAACACTGAAGCTTTCTTT. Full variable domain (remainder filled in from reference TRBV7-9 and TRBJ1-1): DTGVSQNPRHKITKRGQNVTFRCDPISEHNRLYWYRQTLGQGPEFLTYFQNEAQLEKSRLLSDRFSAERPKGSFSTLEIQRTEQGDSAMYLCASSLRTGLNTEAFFGQGTRLTVV.

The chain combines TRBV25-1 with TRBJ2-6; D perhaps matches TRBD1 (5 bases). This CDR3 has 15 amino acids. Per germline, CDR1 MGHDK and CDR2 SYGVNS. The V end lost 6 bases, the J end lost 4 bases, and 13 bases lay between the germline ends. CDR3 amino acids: CASSVKGVGANVLTF. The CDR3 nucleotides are TGTGCCAGCAGCGTTAAAGGGGTCGGGGCCAACGTCCTGACTTTC.

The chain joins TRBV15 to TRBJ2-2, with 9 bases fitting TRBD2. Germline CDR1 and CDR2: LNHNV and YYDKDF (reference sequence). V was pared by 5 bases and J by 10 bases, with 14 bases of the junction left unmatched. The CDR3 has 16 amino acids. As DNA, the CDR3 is TGTGCCACCAGCCATTCGTATGCGTCTAGCGGGACGGAGCTGTTTTTT. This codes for CATSHSYASSGTELFF.

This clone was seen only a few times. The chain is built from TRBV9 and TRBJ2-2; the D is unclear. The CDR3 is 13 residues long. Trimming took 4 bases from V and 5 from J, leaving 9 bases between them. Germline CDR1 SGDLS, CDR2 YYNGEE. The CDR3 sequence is CASSLAGTGELFF. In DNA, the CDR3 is TGTGCCAGCAGCCTGGCCGGGACCGGGGAGCTGTTTTTT.

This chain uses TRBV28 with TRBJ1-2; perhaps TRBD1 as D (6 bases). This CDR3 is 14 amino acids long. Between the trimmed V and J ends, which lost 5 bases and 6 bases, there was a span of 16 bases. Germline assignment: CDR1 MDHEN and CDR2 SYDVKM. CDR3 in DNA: TGTGCCAGCAGTAACCTACAGGGATCGCATGGCTACACCTTC. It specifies CASSNLQGSHGYTF.

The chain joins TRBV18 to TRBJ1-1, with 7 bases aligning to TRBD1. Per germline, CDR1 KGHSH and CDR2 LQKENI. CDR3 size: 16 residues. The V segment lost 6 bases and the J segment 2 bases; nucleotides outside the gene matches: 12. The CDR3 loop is CASSILPGTDNTEAFF. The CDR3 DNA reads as TGTGCCAGCTCGATTCTGCCCGGGACAGATAACACTGAAGCTTTCTTT.

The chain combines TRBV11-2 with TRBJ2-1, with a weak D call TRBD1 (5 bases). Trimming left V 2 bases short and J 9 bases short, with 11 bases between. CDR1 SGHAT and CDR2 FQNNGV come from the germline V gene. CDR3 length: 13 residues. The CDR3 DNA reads TGTGCCAGCAGCTTAATCCTAGGGGTTGAGCAGTTCTTC. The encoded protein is CASSLILGVEQFF.

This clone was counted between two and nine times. The CDR3 protein is CASSGASGRNEQFF. The CDR3 coding sequence is TGTGCCAGCAGTGGAGCTAGCGGGAGGAATGAGCAGTTCTTC. V and J are TRBV6-1 and TRBJ2-1, with 11 nucleotides matching TRBD2. This CDR3 has 14 amino acids. J lost 7 bases, V lost 4 bases, and 3 bases had no gene match. From germline, CDR1 is MNHNS and CDR2 SASEGT.

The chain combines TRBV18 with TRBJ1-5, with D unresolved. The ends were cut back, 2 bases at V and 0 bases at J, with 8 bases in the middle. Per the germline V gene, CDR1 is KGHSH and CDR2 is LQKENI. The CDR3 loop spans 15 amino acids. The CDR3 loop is CASSPEGYSNQPQHF. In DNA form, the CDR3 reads TGTGCCAGCTCACCAGAGGGTTATAGCAATCAGCCCCAGCATTTT. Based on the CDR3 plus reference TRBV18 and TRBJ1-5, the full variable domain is NAGVMQNPRHLVRRRGQEARLRCSPMKGHSHVYWYRQLPEEGLKFMVYLQKENIIDESGMPKERFSAEFPKEGPSILRIQQVVRGDSAAYFCASSPEGYSNQPQHFGDGTRLSIL.

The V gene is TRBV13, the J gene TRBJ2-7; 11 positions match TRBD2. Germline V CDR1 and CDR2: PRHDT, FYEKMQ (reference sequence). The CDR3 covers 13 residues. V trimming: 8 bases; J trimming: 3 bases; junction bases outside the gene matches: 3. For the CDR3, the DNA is TGTGCCAGCCTGACTAGCGGGGACTACGAGCAGTACTTC. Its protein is CASLTSGDYEQYF. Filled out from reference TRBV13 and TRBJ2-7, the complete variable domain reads AAGVIQSPRHLIKEKRETATLKCYPIPRHDTVYWYQQGPGQDPQFLISFYEKMQSDKGSIPDRFSAQQFSDYHSELNMSSLELGDSALYFCASLTSGDYEQYFGPGTRLTVT.

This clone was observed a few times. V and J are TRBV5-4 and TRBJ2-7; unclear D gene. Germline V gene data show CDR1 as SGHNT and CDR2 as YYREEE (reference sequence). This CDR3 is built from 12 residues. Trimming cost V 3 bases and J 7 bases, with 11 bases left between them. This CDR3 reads CASSYSSSEQYF. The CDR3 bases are TGTGCCAGCAGCTACAGCTCCTCAGAGCAGTACTTC.

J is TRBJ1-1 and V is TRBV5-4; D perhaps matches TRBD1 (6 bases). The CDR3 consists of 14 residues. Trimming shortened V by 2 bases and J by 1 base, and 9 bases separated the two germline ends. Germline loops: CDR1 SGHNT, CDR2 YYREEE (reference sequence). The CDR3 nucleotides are TGTGCCAGCAGCTTAGGGGGGGCGAACACTGAAGCTTTCTTT. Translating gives CASSLGGANTEAFF.

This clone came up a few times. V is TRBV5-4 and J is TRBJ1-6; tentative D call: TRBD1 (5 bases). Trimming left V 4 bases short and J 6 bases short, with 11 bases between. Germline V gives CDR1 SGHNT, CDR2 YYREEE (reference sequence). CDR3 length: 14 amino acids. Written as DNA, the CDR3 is TGTGCCAGCAGCCTTTCCAGGGCTAATTCACCCCTCCACTTT. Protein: CASSLSRANSPLHF.

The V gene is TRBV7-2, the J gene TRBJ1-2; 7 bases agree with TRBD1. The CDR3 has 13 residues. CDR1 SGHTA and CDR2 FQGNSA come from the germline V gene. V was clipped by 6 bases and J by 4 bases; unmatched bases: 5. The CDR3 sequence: CASRNRGTYGYTF. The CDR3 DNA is TGTGCCAGCAGGAACAGGGGAACCTATGGCTACACCTTC.

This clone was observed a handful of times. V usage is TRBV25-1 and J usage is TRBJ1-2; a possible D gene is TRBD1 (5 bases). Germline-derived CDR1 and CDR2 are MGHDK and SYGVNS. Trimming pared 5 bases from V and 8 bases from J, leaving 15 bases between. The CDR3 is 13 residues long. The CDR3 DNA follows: TGTGCCAGCAGTCGACAGAGGACGGGCGGCTACACCTTC. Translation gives CASSRQRTGGYTF.

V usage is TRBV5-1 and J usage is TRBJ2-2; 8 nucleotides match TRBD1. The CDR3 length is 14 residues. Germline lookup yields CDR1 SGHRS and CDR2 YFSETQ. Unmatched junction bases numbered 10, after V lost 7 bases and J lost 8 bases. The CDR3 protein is CASGRTGTSGELFF. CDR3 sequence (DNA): TGCGCCAGCGGCCGGACAGGGACGAGTGGGGAGCTGTTTTTT.

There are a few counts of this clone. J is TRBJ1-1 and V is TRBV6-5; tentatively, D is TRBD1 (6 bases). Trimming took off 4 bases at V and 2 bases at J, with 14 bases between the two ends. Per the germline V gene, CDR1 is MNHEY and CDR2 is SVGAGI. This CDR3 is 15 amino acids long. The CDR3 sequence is CASSSPRTANTEAFF. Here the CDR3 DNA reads TGTGCCAGCAGTTCGCCTCGGACAGCCAACACTGAAGCTTTCTTT.

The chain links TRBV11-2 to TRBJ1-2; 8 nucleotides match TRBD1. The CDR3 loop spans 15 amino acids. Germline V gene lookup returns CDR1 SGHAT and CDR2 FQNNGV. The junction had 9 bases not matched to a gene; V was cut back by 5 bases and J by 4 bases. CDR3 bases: TGTGCCAGCAGCGTGTGGACAGGGTTTCGCTATGGCTACACCTTC. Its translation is CASSVWTGFRYGYTF.

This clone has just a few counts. The CDR3 sequence: CAWRGQGAKSPFYF. Written as DNA, the CDR3 is TGTGCCTGGAGGGGACAGGGGGCAAAATCCCCCTTCTACTTC. The chain carries TRBV30 and TRBJ2-7; TRBD1 matches 12 bases. This CDR3 contains 14 residues. The junction had 13 bases not matched to a gene; V was cut back by 3 bases and J by 13 bases. Germline V gene lookup returns CDR1 GTSNPN and CDR2 SVGIG (reference sequence).

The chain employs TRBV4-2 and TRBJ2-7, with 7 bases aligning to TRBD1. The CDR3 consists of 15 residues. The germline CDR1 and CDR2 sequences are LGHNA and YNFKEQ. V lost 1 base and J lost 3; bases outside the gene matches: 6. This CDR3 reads CASSQGQDRYYEQYF. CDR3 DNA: TGTGCCAGCAGCCAAGGTCAGGACAGGTACTACGAGCAGTACTTC.

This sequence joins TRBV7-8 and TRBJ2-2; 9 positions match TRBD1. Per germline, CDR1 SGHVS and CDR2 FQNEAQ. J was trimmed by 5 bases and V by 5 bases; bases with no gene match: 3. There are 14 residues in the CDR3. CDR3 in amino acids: CASSAGTGTGELFF. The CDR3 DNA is TGTGCCAGCAGCGCCGGGACAGGGACCGGGGAGCTGTTTTTT.

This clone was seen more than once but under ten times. CDR3 amino acids: CASRAPGPDTQYF. CDR3 bases: TGTGCCAGCAGAGCCCCAGGGCCAGATACGCAGTATTTT. This rearrangement joins TRBV6-5 to TRBJ2-3; a weak D match, TRBD1 (5 bases). The CDR3 contains 13 residues. Deletions cut 6 bases from V and 4 bases from J, with 11 bases between. Germline V gene sequence: CDR1 MNHEY, CDR2 SVGAGI.